Listed below are T cell receptor beta chains from one sample, sequenced in a study of vaccination effects on CD4 cells after COVID-19. Clones were sequenced by immunoSEQ multiplex PCR, and TCRdb holds only the in-frame ones, with some missing. The sample comprises around 50,000 clones, roughly 76% of which are singletons, and roughly 12% rests with the top ten. These receptors have no identified antigens. This specimen consisted of CD4+ T cells from PBMCs cultured without peptide, obtained before COVID-19 vaccination. These receptor sequences come from a human donor who had a prior SARS-CoV-2 infection. The CDR3 runs from the conserved cysteine through the conserved F or W. The order of the fields is D gene, V gene, J gene, clone size, CDR3 DNA, CDR3 protein. D genes are given only for firm matches. Clone size is shown for a subset of rows, as once, few, many or a class of expanded clone.

d_call: -; v_call: TRBV18; j_call: TRBJ2-2; clone_size: once; cdr3_nt: TGTGCCAGCTCACCTGCCTTGAACACCGGGGAGCTGTTTTTT; cdr3_aa: CASSPALNTGELFF
d_call: -; v_call: TRBV5-1; j_call: TRBJ1-4; clone_size: -; cdr3_nt: TGCGCCAGCAGCTTGTTTCGGCTGGATGAAAAACTGTTTTTT; cdr3_aa: CASSLFRLDEKLFF
d_call: -; v_call: TRBV18; j_call: TRBJ1-4; clone_size: -; cdr3_nt: TGTGCCAGCTCACCTCGTCTACAGGGTAAAGATGAAAAACTGTTTTTT; cdr3_aa: CASSPRLQGKDEKLFF
d_call: TRBD2; v_call: TRBV11-3; j_call: TRBJ2-1; clone_size: -; cdr3_nt: TGTGCCAGCAGCTTAGTGGGACTAGCGTCTTACAATGAGCAGTTCTTC; cdr3_aa: CASSLVGLASYNEQFF
d_call: -; v_call: TRBV12-5; j_call: TRBJ1-3; clone_size: -; cdr3_nt: TGTGCTAGTGGTTTGGGTCTCTCTGGAAACACCATATATTTT; cdr3_aa: CASGLGLSGNTIYF
d_call: -; v_call: TRBV7-2; j_call: TRBJ2-1; clone_size: -; cdr3_nt: TGTGCCAGCAGTCTAGGTAGCCCTGTCTCCTACAATGAGCAGTTCTTC; cdr3_aa: CASSLGSPVSYNEQFF
d_call: -; v_call: TRBV7-9; j_call: TRBJ2-1; clone_size: -; cdr3_nt: TGTGCCAGCAGCTTAGCGTGGACAAGCAATGAGCAGTTCTTC; cdr3_aa: CASSLAWTSNEQFF
d_call: -; v_call: TRBV4-3; j_call: TRBJ2-7; clone_size: once; cdr3_nt: TGCGCCAGCAGCCAAGTTGCTAGCACTTCCTACGAGCAGTACTTC; cdr3_aa: CASSQVASTSYEQYF
d_call: TRBD2; v_call: TRBV5-6; j_call: TRBJ2-7; clone_size: -; cdr3_nt: TGTGCCAGCAGCTTGGCCGGGACTAGCGGGAGGTATTACTTC; cdr3_aa: CASSLAGTSGRYYF
d_call: TRBD2; v_call: TRBV4-2; j_call: TRBJ2-1; clone_size: -; cdr3_nt: TGTGCCAGCAGCCAGGGAGCGGGAGGAGATTTATCCTACAATGAGCAGTTCTTC; cdr3_aa: CASSQGAGGDLSYNEQFF
d_call: -; v_call: TRBV5-6; j_call: TRBJ2-5; clone_size: -; cdr3_nt: TGTGCCAGCAGCTTAATGGGGGGCCGGGAGACCCAGTACTTC; cdr3_aa: CASSLMGGRETQYF
d_call: -; v_call: TRBV11-2; j_call: TRBJ1-4; clone_size: -; cdr3_nt: TGTGCCAGCAGCATGTACAGGCGGGGCTGGAGAGAAAAACTGTTTTTT; cdr3_aa: CASSMYRRGWREKLFF
d_call: -; v_call: TRBV9; j_call: TRBJ2-3; clone_size: -; cdr3_nt: TGTGCCAGCAGCGTGACCACCCCCACAGATACGCAGTATTTT; cdr3_aa: CASSVTTPTDTQYF
d_call: -; v_call: TRBV7-8; j_call: TRBJ2-1; clone_size: few; cdr3_nt: TGTGCCAGCAGCTTAGTCGGGGTTGACAATGAGCAGTTCTTC; cdr3_aa: CASSLVGVDNEQFF
d_call: TRBD2; v_call: TRBV6-6; j_call: TRBJ2-3; clone_size: few; cdr3_nt: TGTGCCAGCAGGTCGTCGCTAGCGGGAGCCACAGATACGCAGTATTTT; cdr3_aa: CASRSSLAGATDTQYF
d_call: -; v_call: TRBV7-2; j_call: TRBJ1-1; clone_size: -; cdr3_nt: TGTGCCAGCAGCTTAGACAGGGCCATGAACACTGAAGCTTTCTTT; cdr3_aa: CASSLDRAMNTEAFF
d_call: TRBD2; v_call: TRBV19; j_call: TRBJ2-3; clone_size: -; cdr3_nt: TGTGCCAGTAGTAAAACACTAGCGGGAGATACAGATACGCAGTATTTT; cdr3_aa: CASSKTLAGDTDTQYF
d_call: -; v_call: TRBV7-2; j_call: TRBJ2-1; clone_size: once; cdr3_nt: TGTGCCAGCAGCTATACGTGGATCGGGACTAATGAGCAGTTCTTC; cdr3_aa: CASSYTWIGTNEQFF
d_call: TRBD1; v_call: TRBV13; j_call: TRBJ1-6; clone_size: -; cdr3_nt: TGTGCCAGCAGCTTAGAGGGACAGGGGTTTGATTCACCCCTCCACTTT; cdr3_aa: CASSLEGQGFDSPLHF
d_call: -; v_call: TRBV28; j_call: TRBJ2-6; clone_size: -; cdr3_nt: TGTGCCAGCAGTTTAGTCGGTTCTGGGGCCAACGTCCTGACTTTC; cdr3_aa: CASSLVGSGANVLTF
d_call: -; v_call: TRBV5-1; j_call: TRBJ2-5; clone_size: -; cdr3_nt: TGCGCCAGCAGAAAGGGTAGCGGCTCCCAAGAGACCCAGTACTTC; cdr3_aa: CASRKGSGSQETQYF
d_call: -; v_call: TRBV6-5; j_call: TRBJ1-5; clone_size: -; cdr3_nt: TGTGCCAGCAGCACAGGGAAGGCGCCCCAGCATTTT; cdr3_aa: CASSTGKAPQHF
d_call: TRBD1; v_call: TRBV7-9; j_call: TRBJ1-5; clone_size: few; cdr3_nt: TGTGCCAGCAGCTTAGACAGGGGCGATCAGCCCCAGCATTTT; cdr3_aa: CASSLDRGDQPQHF
d_call: -; v_call: TRBV19; j_call: TRBJ1-1; clone_size: -; cdr3_nt: TGTGCCAGTAGTATATGGGGGAGCGGCACTGAAGCTTTCTTT; cdr3_aa: CASSIWGSGTEAFF
d_call: -; v_call: TRBV7-2; j_call: TRBJ2-5; clone_size: -; cdr3_nt: TGTGCCAGCAGCTCCCGCGGAGGGGCGTCACAAGAGACCCAGTACTTC; cdr3_aa: CASSSRGGASQETQYF
d_call: -; v_call: TRBV5-4; j_call: TRBJ2-1; clone_size: few; cdr3_nt: TGTGCCAGCAGCTTCGACAGACGGGAGCAGTTCTTC; cdr3_aa: CASSFDRREQFF
d_call: TRBD2; v_call: TRBV18; j_call: TRBJ2-3; clone_size: -; cdr3_nt: TGTGCCAGCTCAAATATACTAGCGGGGTCAACAGATACGCAGTATTTT; cdr3_aa: CASSNILAGSTDTQYF
d_call: -; v_call: TRBV4-1; j_call: TRBJ2-1; clone_size: few; cdr3_nt: TGCGCCAGCAGCCAAGCCCCCAGGGGCCGTGACAATGAGCAGTTCTTC; cdr3_aa: CASSQAPRGRDNEQFF
d_call: TRBD1; v_call: TRBV5-5; j_call: TRBJ1-3; clone_size: -; cdr3_nt: TGTGCCAGCAGCTTGGGGACAGGGTCTGGAAACACCATATATTTT; cdr3_aa: CASSLGTGSGNTIYF
d_call: -; v_call: TRBV30; j_call: TRBJ1-1; clone_size: -; cdr3_nt: TGTGCCTGGAGTGTAAGGGTAGGGGTAGCTTTCTTT; cdr3_aa: CAWSVRVGVAFF
d_call: -; v_call: TRBV2; j_call: TRBJ1-1; clone_size: -; cdr3_nt: TGTGCCAGCGCCATCTCGGGAGGGGTGGGCACTGAAGCTTTCTTT; cdr3_aa: CASAISGGVGTEAFF
d_call: TRBD1; v_call: TRBV18; j_call: TRBJ2-4; clone_size: -; cdr3_nt: TGTGCCAGCTCAGCCGACAGGGGGCTGGACATTCAGTACTTC; cdr3_aa: CASSADRGLDIQYF
d_call: -; v_call: TRBV11-3; j_call: TRBJ2-7; clone_size: -; cdr3_nt: TGTGCCAGCAGCTTAAGCTGGGGCTACGAGCAGTACTTC; cdr3_aa: CASSLSWGYEQYF
d_call: -; v_call: TRBV7-9; j_call: TRBJ1-4; clone_size: -; cdr3_nt: TGTGCCAGCAGCTTCACTCAGGGTAATGAAAAACTGTTTTTT; cdr3_aa: CASSFTQGNEKLFF
d_call: -; v_call: TRBV19; j_call: TRBJ1-5; clone_size: -; cdr3_nt: TGTGCCAGTAGTATGGGAAATGGGCCCCAGCATTTT; cdr3_aa: CASSMGNGPQHF
d_call: -; v_call: TRBV11-1; j_call: TRBJ2-5; clone_size: few; cdr3_nt: TGTGCCAGCAGCTTGGACTACCAAGAGACCCAGTACTTC; cdr3_aa: CASSLDYQETQYF
d_call: -; v_call: TRBV7-4; j_call: TRBJ2-7; clone_size: -; cdr3_nt: TGTGCCAGCAGTAGCCCGATTGACAGAAGCTCCTACGAGCAGTACTTC; cdr3_aa: CASSSPIDRSSYEQYF
d_call: -; v_call: TRBV5-5; j_call: TRBJ2-2; clone_size: -; cdr3_nt: TGTGCCAGCAGCTTGTCTGATACATCCGACACCGGGGAGCTGTTTTTT; cdr3_aa: CASSLSDTSDTGELFF
d_call: TRBD1; v_call: TRBV7-9; j_call: TRBJ2-3; clone_size: -; cdr3_nt: TGTGCCAGCAGCCACAGGGGTAATACGCAGTATTTT; cdr3_aa: CASSHRGNTQYF
d_call: -; v_call: TRBV30; j_call: TRBJ1-1; clone_size: once; cdr3_nt: TGTGCCTGGAGAGAGGGGAGAAAAGAAGCTTTCTTT; cdr3_aa: CAWREGRKEAFF
d_call: -; v_call: TRBV7-9; j_call: TRBJ2-3; clone_size: once; cdr3_nt: TGTGCCAGCAGCTTATACCCCAGAGATACGCAGTATTTT; cdr3_aa: CASSLYPRDTQYF
d_call: -; v_call: TRBV6-1; j_call: TRBJ1-6; clone_size: -; cdr3_nt: TGTGCCAGCAGTGAACCTACAGGGTCCCTTAATTCACCCCTCCACTTT; cdr3_aa: CASSEPTGSLNSPLHF
d_call: -; v_call: TRBV5-1; j_call: TRBJ2-3; clone_size: -; cdr3_nt: TGCGCCAGCAGCTTGGATCTTGGCTTACTCCGCACAGATACGCAGTATTTT; cdr3_aa: CASSLDLGLLRTDTQYF
d_call: -; v_call: TRBV9; j_call: TRBJ1-6; clone_size: -; cdr3_nt: TGTGCCAGCAGCGTAGCTGGTAGGGGTGGTAATTCACCCCTCCACTTT; cdr3_aa: CASSVAGRGGNSPLHF
d_call: -; v_call: TRBV6-4; j_call: TRBJ1-2; clone_size: -; cdr3_nt: TGTGCCAGCCGCCGAGACAGAGGAGCAGGTGGCTACACCTTC; cdr3_aa: CASRRDRGAGGYTF